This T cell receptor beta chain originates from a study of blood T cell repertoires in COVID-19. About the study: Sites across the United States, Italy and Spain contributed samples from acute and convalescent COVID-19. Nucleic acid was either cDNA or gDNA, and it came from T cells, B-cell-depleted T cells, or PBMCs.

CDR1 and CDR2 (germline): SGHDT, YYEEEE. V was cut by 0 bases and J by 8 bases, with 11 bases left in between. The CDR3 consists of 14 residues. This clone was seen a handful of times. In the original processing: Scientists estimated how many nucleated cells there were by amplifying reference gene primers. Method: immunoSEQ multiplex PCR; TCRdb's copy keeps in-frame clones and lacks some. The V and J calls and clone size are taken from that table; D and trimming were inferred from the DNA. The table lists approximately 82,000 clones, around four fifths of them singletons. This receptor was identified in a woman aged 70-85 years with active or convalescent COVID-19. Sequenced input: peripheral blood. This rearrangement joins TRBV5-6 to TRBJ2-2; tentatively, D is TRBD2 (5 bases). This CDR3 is CASSLEVRGGELFF. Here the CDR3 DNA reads TGTGCCAGCAGCTTGGAAGTCCGGGGTGGGGAGCTGTTTTTT. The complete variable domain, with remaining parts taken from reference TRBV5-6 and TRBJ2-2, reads DAGVTQSPTHLIKTRGQQVTLRCSPKSGHDTVSWYQQALGQGPQFIFQYYEEEERQRGNFPDRFSGHQFPNYSSELNVNALLLGDSALYLCASSLEVRGGELFFGEGSRLTVL.